Below, 6 T cell receptor beta chains from the same sample are listed, as sequenced in a study of blood T cell repertoires in COVID-19. Produced via immunoSEQ multiplex PCR; TCRdb's table is partial and in-frame only. The data show a few hundred thousand clones, around 86% seen once. Source material: PBMCs or T cells enriched from blood (not recorded which). Every receptor here comes from a man younger than 45 in a cohort exposed to, infected with or recovered from COVID-19 (not recorded which).

This clone has a single count. This rearrangement joins TRBV5-1 to TRBJ1-6; 9 bases are shared with TRBD1. Unmatched junction bases numbered 7, after V lost 5 bases and J lost 7 bases. This CDR3 is built from 15 residues. Germline V lookup: CDR1 SGHRS, CDR2 YFSETQ. The CDR3 DNA reads as TGCGCCAGCAGTTTTACCGGGACAGGGAATTCACCCCTCCACTTT. Amino acid sequence: CASSFTGTGNSPLHF.

The V and J genes are TRBV28 and TRBJ2-7, with TRBD2 identical over 8 bases. J was trimmed by 3 bases and V by 5 bases; bases with no gene match: 9. Germline CDR1 MDHEN, CDR2 SYDVKM. The CDR3 has 15 residues. Here the CDR3 DNA reads TGTGCCAGCAGTCCCCCGGGAGGGGCGTTCTACGAGCAGTACTTC. Its protein is CASSPPGGAFYEQYF.

V gene TRBV9 combines with J gene TRBJ2-3; perhaps TRBD2 as D (5 bases). The germline V gene has CDR1 SGDLS and CDR2 YYNGEE. This CDR3 region has 16 residues. Trimming stripped 0 bases from V and 2 bases from J, with 13 bases between. DNA for the CDR3: TGTGCCAGCAGCGTAGGTGGGTTGGACTTCACAGATACGCAGTATTTT. As protein: CASSVGGLDFTDTQYF.

V and J are TRBV28 and TRBJ1-2; a weak D match, TRBD1 (6 bases). The CDR3 spans 13 residues. Between the trimmed V and J ends, which lost 2 bases and 6 bases, there was a span of 10 bases. The germline V gene has CDR1 MDHEN and CDR2 SYDVKM. As DNA, the CDR3 is TGTGCCAGCAGTTTAGAGGGGGTCGATGGCTACACCTTC. This translates into CASSLEGVDGYTF.

The rearrangement joins TRBV2 to TRBJ2-5, with 7 bases that match TRBD1. The CDR3 has 9 amino acids. Germline V gene sequence: CDR1 SNHLY, CDR2 FYNNEI. Trimming at V came to 9 bases and at J to 12 bases, leaving 4 bases not matched to a gene. CDR3 region: CARTGTEYF. The CDR3 nucleotides read TGTGCCAGAACCGGGACAGAGTACTTC.

The chain links TRBV7-2 to TRBJ2-3; 11 bases match TRBD2. The V segment lost 3 bases and the J segment 7 bases; nucleotides outside the gene matches: 9. The V gene's germline CDR1 is SGHTA and CDR2 FQGNSA. The CDR3 runs to 16 residues. CDR3 residues: CASSFTLSGRANTQYF. The CDR3 nucleotides are TGTGCCAGCAGCTTTACCCTTAGCGGGAGGGCGAATACGCAGTATTTT.